This T cell receptor (beta chain) was recovered during a study of cytomegalovirus exposure and HLA in healthy donors. Study-level points and caveats: Productive status was seen about 90% or about 30% of the time for most TCR beta V segments in an earlier analysis.

As for the donors, each was a healthy bone marrow donor. Nominally healthy donors were sampled, though unrecorded immune exposures were likely. Trimming took off 0 bases at V and 11 bases at J, with 12 bases between the two ends. Germline assignment: CDR1 SGDLS and CDR2 YYNGEE. This CDR3 has 13 amino acids. With 60 Vbeta and 13 Jbeta primers, the PCR was carried out. Data came from immunoSEQ multiplex PCR; TCRdb stores just in-frame clones and leaves some out. Counted here are about 97,000 clones, about 80% occurring once; the ten biggest clones make up around 4%. Note on this clone: Antigen: not known.

The sample consisted of PBMCs. The receptor was isolated from a man aged 40-49 years in good health and CMV-seronegative. The V gene is TRBV9, the J gene TRBJ2-1; tentatively, D is TRBD2 (5 bases). CDR3 nucleotides: TGTGCCAGCAGCGTAGAGGCTAGCCAGAAGCAGTTCTTC. It codes for CASSVEASQKQFF. The variable domain in full, with the rest retrieved from reference TRBV9 and TRBJ2-1, is DSGVTQTPKHLITATGQRVTLRCSPRSGDLSVYWYQQSLDQGLQFLIQYYNGEERAKGNILERFSAQQFPDLHSELNLSSLELGDSALYFCASSVEASQKQFFGPGTRLTVL.